The rows below give T cell receptor beta chains drawn from one sample of a study of blood T cell repertoires in COVID-19. The protocol was immunoSEQ multiplex PCR, while the TCRdb copy is restricted to in-frame clones and leaves out a portion. Of around 250,000 clones in the sample, around 85% were seen once. Sequenced material: peripheral blood. The receptors shown here come from a man aged 55 to 69 with acute or convalescent COVID-19. Both conserved end residues are part of each CDR3.

v_call cdr3_length cdr3_aa
TRBV6-5 14 CASTRTPGGYGYTF
TRBV4-3 20 CASSLQTGGNPSGDAQEQFF
TRBV5-1 17 CASSLGLAGAHTGELFF
TRBV27 15 CASSWGGPKNQPQHF
TRBV10-2 12 CASRWGVGELFF
TRBV6-5 15 CASSYTDRERPEAFF
TRBV28 14 CASSGGQGAGEQYF
TRBV7-9 13 CASSSRSWDEQFF
TRBV2 14 CASITGGERTEAFF
TRBV5-1 17 CASSSDPGQGLYNEQFF
TRBV9 12 CASSPLSGTIYF
TRBV12-5 14 CASGPSGSTDTQYF
TRBV5-1 14 CASSLAQAYNEQFF
TRBV7-9 12 CASSLDSDEQYF
TRBV7-2 16 CASSLRAGTNTGELFF
TRBV12-1 14 CASRVVRSSYEQYF
TRBV30 15 CAWTRDSNPIYEQYF
TRBV7-3 16 CASSEASGRATTEQFF
TRBV5-1 15 CASSPAISSYNEQFF
TRBV9 14 CASSVRSSSYEQYF
TRBV18 16 CASSPNRQGGAGELFF
TRBV27 13 CASSFGRGETQYF
TRBV30 13 CAFLAPNYNEQFF
TRBV7-2 15 CASSAGVQGGYGYTF
TRBV18 15 CASSPARSPNSPLHF
TRBV3-1/TRBV3-2 15 CASSQDRRGRTEAFF
TRBV7-2 15 CASSLGGRTEDTQYF
TRBV7-9 12 CASSNRGLRNRF
TRBV5-1 13 CASSLDSNQPQHF
TRBV7-2 17 CASSLSPLSSRGFGYTF
TRBV9 15 CASSVGDRSSYEQYF
TRBV12-3/TRBV12-4 11 CASSYPVELFF
TRBV30 14 CAWNPAISSYEQYF
TRBV12-3/TRBV12-4 13 CASSGNRAEGYTF
TRBV7-9 15 CASSRPGQANTEAFF
TRBV28 15 CASSSVPDTLHEQYF
TRBV24-1 13 CATRESSTDTQYF
TRBV7-8 15 CASISNGGSGGTQYF
TRBV9 19 CASSVFGGGQGGRFPSITF
TRBV29-1 12 CSVAGTSYEQYF
TRBV6-5 15 CASRRRTGLAMGYTF
TRBV2 15 CASSGSGLAGGKQYF
TRBV20-1 11 CSAIVNTEAFF
TRBV7-9 11 CASSYGAEQFF
TRBV11-3 14 CASSLDPWNTEAFF
TRBV6-5 14 CASSSQVGSYGYTF